A single sample is the source of the 32 T cell receptor beta chains below, sequenced in a study of blood T cell repertoires in COVID-19. The repertoire was sequenced with immunoSEQ multiplex PCR; TCRdb's copy has only in-frame clones and lacks some. The repertoire holds about 110,000 clones, with about 89% as singletons. The sequenced sample consisted of peripheral blood. The receptor source for this set is a man between 40 and 49 years old with acute or convalescent COVID-19.

V gene TRBV5-1 combines with J gene TRBJ2-7; 14 positions match TRBD2. The trim removed 3 bases at V and 1 base at J, leaving 6 bases unmatched. CDR1 and CDR2 from the germline V gene are SGHRS and YFSETQ. The CDR3 is 17 amino acids. This CDR3 is CASSSPGTSGRSYEQYF. For the CDR3, the DNA is TGCGCCAGCAGCTCTCCCGGGACTAGCGGGAGATCCTACGAGCAGTACTTC. Filled out from reference TRBV5-1 and TRBJ2-7, the complete variable domain reads KAGVTQTPRYLIKTRGQQVTLSCSPISGHRSVSWYQQTPGQGLQFLFEYFSETQRNKGNFPGRFSGRQFSNSRSEMNVSTLELGDSALYLCASSSPGTSGRSYEQYFGPGTRLTVT.

The V and J genes are TRBV6-1 and TRBJ2-7; D call uncertain. The V end lost 2 bases, the J end lost 3 bases, and 2 bases lay between the germline ends. The CDR3 loop spans 11 amino acids. CDR1 is MNHNS, CDR2 SASEGT, per germline. CDR3 nucleotides: TGTGCCAGCAGTGAACTCTACGAGCAGTACTTC. Translation: CASSELYEQYF.

This clone was recorded only once. CDR3 loop: CASSGLLNNSPLHF. The CDR3 coding sequence is TGTGCCAGCAGTGGGCTGCTTAATAATTCACCCCTCCACTTT. The chain is built from TRBV2 and TRBJ1-6; the D is unclear. Germline V gene lookup returns CDR1 SNHLY and CDR2 FYNNEI. The CDR3 spans 14 residues. The V gene lost 4 bases and the J gene lost 5 bases, with 9 bases spanning the gap.

V usage is TRBV6-6 and J usage is TRBJ2-1; 11 positions match TRBD1. Unmatched junction bases numbered 6, after V lost 5 bases and J lost 0 bases. Germline V gives CDR1 MNHNY, CDR2 SVGAGI (reference sequence). CDR3 size: 17 residues. CDR3 bases: TGTGCCAGCAGTCCTCCGGGGACAGGGGGCTCCTACAATGAGCAGTTCTTC. It translates to CASSPPGTGGSYNEQFF.

The rearrangement links TRBV27 to TRBJ2-2; TRBD2 agrees at 11 bases. CDR1 and CDR2 (germline): MNHEY, SMNVEV (reference sequence). The CDR3 sequence is 17 residues long. Losses at the gene ends were 6 bases for V and 2 bases for J; bases not matched to a gene: 8. The CDR3 sequence: CASSRTSGGPNTGELFF. CDR3 DNA sequence: TGTGCCAGCAGCCGTACTAGCGGGGGCCCCAACACCGGGGAGCTGTTTTTT.

This clone was recorded once. J is TRBJ2-6 and V is TRBV3-1 (or the pseudogene TRBV3-2); no clear D gene. V lost 1 base to trimming and J lost 0 bases, with 10 bases between them. Germline loops: CDR1 LGHDT, CDR2 YNNKEL (reference sequence). This CDR3 comprises 17 residues. CDR3 sequence (DNA): TGTGCCAGCAGCCAAGTGCGGTTTCCCTCTGGGGCCAACGTCCTGACTTTC. Protein product: CASSQVRFPSGANVLTF.

V gene TRBV13 combines with J gene TRBJ1-1, with D perhaps matching TRBD1 (6 bases). CDR1 is PRHDT and CDR2 is FYEKMQ in the germline V gene (reference sequence). The CDR3 runs 14 residues. Trimming stripped 3 bases from V and 3 bases from J, with 11 bases between. The CDR3 DNA reads TGTGCCAGCAGCTTTGCTGGGGGCTACACTGAAGCTTTCTTT. Translated: CASSFAGGYTEAFF.

This clone was found once. The CDR3 loop reads CASSEFRPAAGGYTF. CDR3 bases: TGTGCCAGCAGTGAATTCCGGCCCGCCGCGGGGGGCTACACCTTC. The rearrangement uses TRBV6-1 and TRBJ1-2; no firm D call. The CDR3 sequence is 15 residues long. V was clipped by 2 bases and J by 8 bases, with 18 bases between them. From germline, CDR1 is MNHNS and CDR2 SASEGT.

This chain connects TRBV18 to TRBJ2-1; TRBD2 agrees at 14 bases. This CDR3 contains 17 residues. Losses at the gene ends were 4 bases for V and 6 bases for J; bases not matched to a gene: 8. Germline V CDR1 and CDR2: KGHSH, LQKENI. This CDR3 reads CASSLGLAGGIGNEQFF. CDR3 in DNA: TGTGCCAGCTCACTCGGACTAGCGGGAGGAATTGGCAATGAGCAGTTCTTC.

The chain carries TRBV4-3 and TRBJ1-6; TRBD1 matches 9 bases. Trimming at V came to 1 base and at J to 9 bases, leaving 7 bases not matched to a gene. Per the germline V gene, CDR1 is LGHNA and CDR2 is YSLEER. The CDR3 sequence is 16 residues long. The CDR3 spells CASSQGPGQGVSPLHF. CDR3 coding DNA: TGCGCCAGCAGCCAAGGGCCGGGACAGGGTGTTTCACCCCTCCACTTT.

The chain couples TRBV11-2 to TRBJ2-3, with a possible D match to TRBD2 (7 bases). This CDR3 is built from 17 residues. The V end was cut by 0 bases, the J end by 4 bases, with 17 bases between. In germline, CDR1 is SGHAT, CDR2 FQNNGV. In DNA form, the CDR3 reads TGTGCCAGCAGCTTAGAAACAGGGCGGGGGAGTGCAGATACGCAGTATTTT. Translation: CASSLETGRGSADTQYF. Full variable domain (missing parts from reference TRBV11-2 and TRBJ2-3): EAGVAQSPRYKIIEKRQSVAFWCNPISGHATLYWYQQILGQGPKLLIQFQNNGVVDDSQLPKDRFSAERLKGVDSTLKIQPAKLEDSAVYLCASSLETGRGSADTQYFGPGTRLTVL.

V gene TRBV7-2 combines with J gene TRBJ1-6; D unresolved. Germline CDR1 is SGHTA and CDR2 is FQGNSA. The CDR3 spans 14 residues. Between the trimmed V and J ends, which lost 5 bases and 4 bases, there was a span of 9 bases. The CDR3 here is CASSLSGYNSPLHF. The CDR3 nucleotides are TGTGCCAGCAGCCTCTCGGGGTATAATTCACCCCTCCACTTT.

The chain carries TRBV25-1 and TRBJ1-3, with 7 bases that match TRBD1. The CDR3 loop spans 15 amino acids. The germline V gene encodes CDR1 MGHDK and CDR2 SYGVNS. V was clipped by 8 bases and J by 4 bases; unmatched bases: 11. CDR3 sequence reads: CASQRADRVGNTIYF. The CDR3 DNA reads TGTGCCAGCCAAAGGGCCGACAGGGTCGGAAACACCATATATTTT.

The rearrangement links TRBV4-2 to TRBJ1-2, with D hard to call. V was trimmed by 0 bases and J by 6 bases, leaving 14 bases between them. CDR3 length: 15 residues. The germline gives CDR1 LGHNA, CDR2 YNFKEQ. DNA of the CDR3: TGTGCCAGCAGCCAAGACGGTACACTAGACCATGGCTACACCTTC. The encoded protein is CASSQDGTLDHGYTF.

The CDR3 here is CASSLEGGLNYGYTF. DNA for the CDR3: TGTGCCAGCAGCTTAGAGGGGGGGCTTAACTATGGCTACACCTTC. The chain couples TRBV13 to TRBJ1-2, with D perhaps TRBD1 (6 bases). The CDR3 is made up of 15 amino acids. CDR1 and CDR2 (germline): PRHDT, FYEKMQ (reference sequence). V shed 1 base and J shed 1 base, with 10 bases lying between them.

V gene TRBV11-2 combines with J gene TRBJ2-1; possible D gene TRBD2, 5 bases. CDR1 SGHAT and CDR2 FQNNGV come from the germline V gene. Trimming removed 11 bases at V and 5 bases at J, with 13 bases between. The CDR3 consists of 12 residues. The CDR3 protein is CAAGNTDNEQFF. CDR3 nucleotide sequence: TGTGCCGCCGGGAATACGGACAATGAGCAGTTCTTC. The whole variable domain, remainder taken from reference TRBV11-2 and TRBJ2-1, is EAGVAQSPRYKIIEKRQSVAFWCNPISGHATLYWYQQILGQGPKLLIQFQNNGVVDDSQLPKDRFSAERLKGVDSTLKIQPAKLEDSAVYLCAAGNTDNEQFFGPGTRLTVL.

The J gene is TRBJ1-1, the V gene TRBV7-2; 7 bases align to TRBD1. The CDR3 contains 15 residues. CDR1 and CDR2 (germline): SGHTA, FQGNSA. J lost 12 bases, V lost 2 bases, and 15 bases had no gene match. CDR3 sequence: CASSLRGRQPLKTFF. Written as DNA, the CDR3 is TGTGCCAGCAGCTTAAGGGGGCGCCAACCTCTGAAAACTTTCTTT.

V and J are TRBV11-3 and TRBJ2-7; 7 nucleotides line up with TRBD1. V was clipped by 3 bases and J by 5 bases; unmatched bases: 4. Germline CDR1 SGHNT, CDR2 YENEEA. The CDR3 totals 13 residues. The CDR3 spells CASSLRGGNEQYF. CDR3 sequence (DNA): TGTGCCAGCAGCTTGAGAGGGGGCAACGAGCAGTACTTC. Supplemented by reference TRBV11-3 and TRBJ2-7, the full variable domain reads EAGVVQSPRYKIIEKKQPVAFWCNPISGHNTLYWYLQNLGQGPELLIRYENEEAVDDSQLPKDRFSAERLKGVDSTLKIQPAELGDSAVYLCASSLRGGNEQYFGPGTRLTVT.

The genes are TRBV6-9 and TRBJ2-4; D may be TRBD2 (6 bases). The CDR3 covers 13 residues. V was trimmed by 0 bases and J by 8 bases, leaving 8 bases between them. The V gene's germline CDR1 is MNHGY and CDR2 SVAAGI. This CDR3 reads CASSYSWEDIQYF. The CDR3 region has the DNA TGTGCCAGCAGTTATTCGTGGGAGGACATTCAGTACTTC.

The chain has TRBV27 and TRBJ2-2, with a weak D call TRBD1 (6 bases). Germline V lookup: CDR1 MNHEY, CDR2 SMNVEV (reference sequence). V dropped 3 bases and J dropped 5 bases, with 10 bases sitting between them. This CDR3 has 14 residues. DNA of the CDR3: TGTGCCAGCAGTTTCTCAGGGGCAACCGGGGAGCTGTTTTTT. Residues: CASSFSGATGELFF.

The gene calls are TRBV12-3 or TRBV12-4 and TRBJ2-5; the match to TRBD2 covers 9 bases. The ends lost 6 bases at V and 4 bases at J; junction bases unmatched: 3. This CDR3 contains 13 residues. CDR3 residues: CASSRGLAETQYF. The CDR3 nucleotides are TGTGCCAGCAGCCGGGGACTAGCAGAGACCCAGTACTTC.

This clone appeared once. This chain uses TRBV3-1 (or the pseudogene TRBV3-2) with TRBJ1-2; D might be TRBD1 (6 bases). Deletions cut 1 base from V and 4 bases from J, with 10 bases between. The germline gives CDR1 LGHDT, CDR2 YNNKEL (reference sequence). The CDR3 has 14 amino acids. The CDR3 region is CASSQGDTLYGYTF. CDR3 in DNA: TGTGCCAGCAGCCAAGGGGACACCCTCTATGGCTACACCTTC.

J is TRBJ2-7 and V is TRBV15, with TRBD1 identical over 10 bases. CDR1 LNHNV and CDR2 YYDKDF come from the germline V gene (reference sequence). V was pared by 6 bases and J by 2 bases, with 10 bases of the junction left unmatched. This CDR3 comprises 16 residues. In nucleotides, the CDR3 is TGTGCCACCAGAAATGCGGGACAGGGGAGGACCTACGAGCAGTACTTC. It yields the protein CATRNAGQGRTYEQYF.

This chain joins TRBV3-1 (or the pseudogene TRBV3-2) and TRBJ1-1, with D tentatively TRBD1 (5 bases). There are 16 residues in the CDR3. V was cut by 7 bases and J by 1 base, with 19 bases left in between. Per germline, CDR1 LGHDT and CDR2 YNNKEL (reference sequence). CDR3 residues: CASTYQGGSRNTEAFF. The CDR3 nucleotides read TGTGCCAGCACTTATCAGGGTGGGTCAAGGAACACTGAAGCTTTCTTT.

This clone was detected only a few times. V and J are TRBV4-1 and TRBJ1-2, with D possibly being TRBD1 (5 bases). The V gene's germline CDR1 is MGHRA and CDR2 YSYEKL. CDR3 size: 15 residues. The germline V and J ends were trimmed by 4 bases and 0 bases, with 12 bases remaining between them. The CDR3 reads CASSRQLSSNYGYTF. DNA of the CDR3: TGCGCCAGCAGCCGACAGCTATCCTCTAACTATGGCTACACCTTC.

For this clone: Additional DNA sequences in this sample encode the identical CDR3. The chain combines TRBV5-1 with TRBJ2-3; 7 positions agree with TRBD1. The CDR3 totals 14 residues. The V segment lost 4 bases and the J segment 0 bases; nucleotides outside the gene matches: 2. Germline V gene data show CDR1 as SGHRS and CDR2 as YFSETQ. The CDR3 spells CASSPGQSTDTQYF. CDR3 in DNA: TGCGCCAGCAGCCCGGGACAGAGCACAGATACGCAGTATTTT.

The chain uses TRBV5-1 and TRBJ2-3; 13 bases align to TRBD2. CDR3 length: 20 residues. Trimming removed 0 bases from V and 0 bases from J; junction bases left unmatched: 10. Germline loops: CDR1 SGHRS, CDR2 YFSETQ. The CDR3: CASSLAGGTSGTSSTDTQYF. In nucleotides, the CDR3 is TGCGCCAGCAGCTTGGCCGGCGGGACTAGCGGGACCTCTAGCACAGATACGCAGTATTTT.

V is TRBV3-1 (or the pseudogene TRBV3-2) and J is TRBJ2-7, with 10 nucleotides matching TRBD1. This CDR3 spans 15 amino acids. The V gene end was trimmed by 1 base and the J gene end by 6 bases; junction bases not matched to a gene: 6. Germline lookup yields CDR1 LGHDT and CDR2 YNNKEL (reference sequence). CDR3 region: CASSQARGTGAEQYF. The DNA of the CDR3 is TGTGCCAGCAGCCAAGCTAGAGGGACAGGGGCCGAGCAGTACTTC.

CDR3 region: CASSLSAASGGLGTQYF. CDR3 sequence (DNA): TGTGCCAGCAGCTTAAGTGCGGCTAGCGGAGGGCTGGGAACGCAGTACTTC. The chain employs TRBV7-3 and TRBJ2-5; 7 bases match TRBD2. V was clipped by 1 base and J by 11 bases; unmatched bases: 19. The CDR3 has 17 amino acids. CDR1 is SGHTA, CDR2 FQGTGA, per germline.

The V call is TRBV19, the J call TRBJ1-5; TRBD1 matches 8 bases. Germline CDR1 is LNHDA and CDR2 is SQIVND (reference sequence). The CDR3 has 17 amino acids. Unmatched junction bases numbered 12, after V lost 7 bases and J lost 1 base. The CDR3: CASNTIGTGKSNQPQHF. The CDR3 bases are TGTGCCAGTAACACAATCGGGACAGGCAAAAGCAATCAGCCCCAGCATTTT.

The rearrangement uses TRBV15 and TRBJ2-1, with 8 positions matching TRBD2. Germline V gene lookup returns CDR1 LNHNV and CDR2 YYDKDF (reference sequence). The CDR3 has 16 amino acids. Trimming removed 1 base from V and 6 bases from J; junction bases left unmatched: 8. Written as DNA, the CDR3 is TGTGCCACCAGCAGAGGGGGCGGGACTAGTCCCAATGAGCAGTTCTTC. It encodes CATSRGGGTSPNEQFF.

The J gene is TRBJ2-7, the V gene TRBV19, with D possibly matching TRBD1 (5 bases). The CDR3 contains 15 residues. V lost 1 base and J 1 base, leaving 11 bases between the germline ends. CDR1 and CDR2 from the germline V gene are LNHDA and SQIVND (reference sequence). Here the CDR3 DNA reads TGTGCCAGTAGTATAGGTAGGGGATTTTCCTACGAGCAGTACTTC. This gives the protein CASSIGRGFSYEQYF.